This TCR beta chain was sequenced during a study of T cells in Graves' hyperthyroidism and ophthalmopathy. Template material for amplifying TCR beta CDR3 regions consisted of RNA transcripts. First-round RT-PCR targeting the TCR CDR3 was performed with the HTBI primer set. One entry per CDR3 protein results from TCRdb running MiXCR on the multiplex PCR reads. The data hold 490,000 or so distinct CDR3 sequences, with 15% to 20% observed a single time. With 8 bases removed from V and 5 bases from J, the gap between germline ends came to 13 bases. The CDR3 is made up of 13 amino acids. The V gene's germline CDR1 is SGHTA and CDR2 FQGNSA. Fresh 10 ml peripheral blood yielded PBMCs. This clonotype was seen repeatedly, ten times or more.

Input material: blood. This sequence originates from a woman aged 30 to 39 with Graves' ophthalmopathy. The chain combines TRBV7-2 with TRBJ1-5; D gene unclear. The CDR3 spells CASSWGVYQPQHF. The CDR3 nucleotides are TGTGCCAGCTCATGGGGAGTGTATCAGCCCCAGCATTTT.